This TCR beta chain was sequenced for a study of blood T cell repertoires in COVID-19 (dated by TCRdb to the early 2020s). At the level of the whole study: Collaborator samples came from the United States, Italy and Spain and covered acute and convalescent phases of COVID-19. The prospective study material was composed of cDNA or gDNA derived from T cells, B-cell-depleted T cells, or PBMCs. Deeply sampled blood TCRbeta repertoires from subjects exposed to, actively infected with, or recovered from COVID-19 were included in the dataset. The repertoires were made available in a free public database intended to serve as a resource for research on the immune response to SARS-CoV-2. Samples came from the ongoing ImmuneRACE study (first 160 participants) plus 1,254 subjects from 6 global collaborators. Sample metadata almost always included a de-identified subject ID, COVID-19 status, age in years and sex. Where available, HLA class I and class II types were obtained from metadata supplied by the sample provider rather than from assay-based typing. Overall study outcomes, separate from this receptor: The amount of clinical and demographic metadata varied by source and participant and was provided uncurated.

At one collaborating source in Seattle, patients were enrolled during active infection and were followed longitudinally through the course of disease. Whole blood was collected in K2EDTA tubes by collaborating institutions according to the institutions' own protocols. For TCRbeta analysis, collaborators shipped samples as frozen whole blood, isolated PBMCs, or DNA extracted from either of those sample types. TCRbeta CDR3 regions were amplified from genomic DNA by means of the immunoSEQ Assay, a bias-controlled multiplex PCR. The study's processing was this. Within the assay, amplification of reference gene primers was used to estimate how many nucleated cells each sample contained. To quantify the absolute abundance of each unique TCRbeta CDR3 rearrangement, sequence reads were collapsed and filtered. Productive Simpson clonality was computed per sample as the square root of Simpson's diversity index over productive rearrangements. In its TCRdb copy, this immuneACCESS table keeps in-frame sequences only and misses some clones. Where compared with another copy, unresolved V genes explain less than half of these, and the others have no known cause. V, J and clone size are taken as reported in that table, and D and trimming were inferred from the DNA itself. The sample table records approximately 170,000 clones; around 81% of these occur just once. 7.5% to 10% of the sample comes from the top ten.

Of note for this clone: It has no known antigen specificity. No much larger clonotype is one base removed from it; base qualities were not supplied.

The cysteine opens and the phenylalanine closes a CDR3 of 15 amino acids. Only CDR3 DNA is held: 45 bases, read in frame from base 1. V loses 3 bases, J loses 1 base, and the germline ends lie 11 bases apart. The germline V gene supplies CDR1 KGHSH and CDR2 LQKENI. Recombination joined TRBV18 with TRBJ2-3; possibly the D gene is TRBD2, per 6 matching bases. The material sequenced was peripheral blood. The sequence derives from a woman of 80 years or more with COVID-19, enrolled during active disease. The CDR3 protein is CASSPSGGGTDTQYF. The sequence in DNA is TGTGCCAGCTCACCCTCCGGCGGGGGCACAGATACGCAGTATTTT.